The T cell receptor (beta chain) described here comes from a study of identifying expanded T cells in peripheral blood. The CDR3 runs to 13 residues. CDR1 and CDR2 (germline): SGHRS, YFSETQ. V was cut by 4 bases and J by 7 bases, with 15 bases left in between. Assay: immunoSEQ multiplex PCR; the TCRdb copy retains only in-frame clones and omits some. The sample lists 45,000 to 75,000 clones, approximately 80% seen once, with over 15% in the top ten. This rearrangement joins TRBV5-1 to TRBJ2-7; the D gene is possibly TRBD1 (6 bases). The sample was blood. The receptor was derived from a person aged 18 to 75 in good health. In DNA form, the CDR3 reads TGCGCCAGCAGCGTAGGATCAGGGGATGAGCAGTACTTC. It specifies CASSVGSGDEQYF. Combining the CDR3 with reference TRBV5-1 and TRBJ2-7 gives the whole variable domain KAGVTQTPRYLIKTRGQQVTLSCSPISGHRSVSWYQQTPGQGLQFLFEYFSETQRNKGNFPGRFSGRQFSNSRSEMNVSTLELGDSALYLCASSVGSGDEQYFGPGTRLTVT.